This record covers a single TCR beta chain. The clone's antigen remains unknown. No much larger clone exists at a distance of one base, and base qualities are not known. Hyperthyroidism patients were newly diagnosed, had a disease duration of under 2 months, and were aged 18 to 65 years. Patients with uncontrolled infections, other autoimmune diseases, pregnancy or lactation were excluded. Diagnoses relied on clinical symptoms, serum thyroxine and TRAb, thyroid ultrasound and orbital computed tomography. For progressor patients, blood was drawn at the first diagnosis of hyperthyroidism, before any ophthalmopathy symptoms had appeared. PBMCs were separated from over 9 ml of fresh peripheral blood using Ficoll-Paque density gradient centrifugation. Progressor patients were initially diagnosed with Graves' hyperthyroidism and developed ophthalmopathy during follow-up. Total RNA was extracted using Trizol reagent, and RNA quality was assessed on an Agilent 2100 Bioanalyzer.

The TCR beta CDR3 regions were amplified from RNA transcripts. For the first round of RT-PCR on the TCR CDR3, the HTBI primer set was used together with the Qiagen OneStep RT-PCR kit. Libraries were constructed in a second round of multiplex PCR, after which size selection and purification were carried out. The libraries were sequenced on an Illumina HiSeq2000 using paired-end 100 bp reads. The published analysis was carried out like this. SOAPnuke was used to process the raw data, throwing out any read that contained adapters or uncalled bases, had a mean Phred below 15, or lacked an exact constant-primer or identifier match. High-quality paired reads were merged with COPE v1.2.5, and unique nucleotide sequences were defined as clonotypes. MiTCR v1.1 was used to align clonotypes to the IMGT TRBV, TRBD and TRBJ reference segments. Analysis was restricted to V-J combinations with a frequency above 0.0001, which covered about 99% of repertoires. The TCS score was defined as F50 (clonal expansion) divided by E x V (chaos), with BLOSUM62-based TCRdist calculated between CDR3 peptides within each V-J. Welch's t-statistics and random forest reduced roughly 530 V-J features to fewer than 15, which were used in a naive Bayes classifier (R e1071). TCRdb reran the public reads through fastp at Q25 and MiXCR, keeping productive beta chains. Here each entry gathers all rows of one CDR3 protein and keeps the most common genes and DNA. The V and J calls and clone size come from TCRdb's table, not from the authors' own analysis. Across this sample there are under 750,000 distinct CDR3 sequences, with 18% seen only once. The leading ten clones occupy 16% of the sample.

The data derive from a study of T cells in Graves' hyperthyroidism and ophthalmopathy (dated by TCRdb to about 2019). About the study as a whole: Peripheral blood was collected at initial diagnosis, before any treatment. TCR V-J signatures able to tell the groups apart were searched for in a discovery cohort of 90 to 100 patients, of whom more than 40 had Graves' ophthalmopathy and 55 to 65 had stable Graves' hyperthyroidism. Prospective prediction of ophthalmopathy was tested in an independent validation cohort consisting of fewer than 20 hyperthyroidism patients and more than 15 patients who later progressed to ophthalmopathy. The 100 discovery patients were randomly split 7:3 into training and test sets. In addition, the study compared T-cell repertoires in thyroid tissue and in blood from about 6 Graves' hyperthyroidism patients. Once sampling was done, hyperthyroidism patients were given methimazole at a starting dose of 30 mg daily, whereas ophthalmopathy patients were given high-dose intravenous methylprednisolone. The paper reports TCR Vbeta CDR3 sequencing of some 140 peripheral blood samples: under 45 ophthalmopathy, fewer than 85 hyperthyroidism and 17 progressor patients. Overall study outcomes, separate from this receptor: No statistical method was used to set the sample size in advance, and investigators knew the group allocation. A 13 V-J signature model separated ophthalmopathy from stable hyperthyroidism, with roughly 88% sensitivity and 81.08% specificity in cross-validation and 80%/75% in testing. Blood samples also contained most of the expanded thyroid clonotypes (frequency above 0.001), which suggests that blood repertoires may reflect thyroid immune responses. During validation, the model predicted progression to ophthalmopathy a median of around 7 months ahead of onset, with around 65% sensitivity and under 85% specificity.

Sequencing was performed on blood. The receptor was derived from a woman in her forties or fifties with Graves' hyperthyroidism that later progressed to Graves' ophthalmopathy.

The encoded CDR3 is CSARFAWTANQPQHF. The sequenced DNA: TGCAGTGCACGCTTCGCTTGGACTGCCAATCAGCCCCAGCATTTT. This sequence uses TRBV20-1 and TRBJ1-5; confidence is insufficient to name the D gene. The CDR3 runs 15 amino acids, cysteine and phenylalanine included. The kept DNA is CDR3 alone, 45 bases in frame from the first base. V sheds 6 bases and J sheds 3 bases, leaving 18 bases between their ends. CDR1 and CDR2 (DFQATT, SNEGSKA) derive from the germline V gene (reference sequence).